Described below is a single T cell receptor (beta chain) sequence and its context. Data came from immunoSEQ multiplex PCR; TCRdb stores just in-frame clones and leaves some out. The table records approximately 240,000 clones, about 89% of them present only once. These data come from a study of blood T cell repertoires in COVID-19. This CDR3 has 17 residues. Germline V gene data show CDR1 as LNHDA and CDR2 as SQIVND (reference sequence). The trim removed 4 bases at V and 6 bases at J, leaving 13 bases unmatched. V usage is TRBV19 and J usage is TRBJ2-3, with 10 bases identical to TRBD1. This receptor was identified in a woman aged 18-29 years who had recovered from COVID-19. The material sequenced was PBMCs or T cells enriched from blood (not recorded which). The CDR3, as DNA: TGTGCCAGTAGTAGTAGGAGTGGACAGGGGGTGACGGATACGCAGTATTTT. It encodes CASSSRSGQGVTDTQYF.